The sequence of this T cell receptor (beta chain) was determined in a study of post-analysis software for immune sequencing data. Study conclusions and caveats: When patients were compared with controls, about five TRBV segments were more frequent, TRBV5-6, TRBV5-1 and TRBV20-1 among them.

Tagging with unique molecular identifiers was a feature of the TCR beta cDNA libraries. Each CDR3 protein is one row after TCRdb ran MiXCR on the PCR reads. The sample has around 260,000 distinct CDR3 sequences, approximately 34% seen once. Losses at the gene ends were 1 base for V and 5 bases for J; bases not matched to a gene: 12. CDR1 and CDR2 (germline): SGHTA, FQGNSA. The CDR3 runs to 18 residues. As for this clonotype: The antigen is not known.

The TCR comes from a girl aged 10 to 17 with multiple sclerosis. V usage is TRBV7-2 and J usage is TRBJ2-3; TRBD2 agrees at 10 bases. Source material: blood. CDR3: CASSLVSGGSGGQDTQYF. The CDR3 region has the DNA TGTGCCAGCAGCTTAGTTTCGGGAGGTAGCGGGGGGCAAGATACGCAGTATTTT. Complete variable domain (other parts from reference TRBV7-2 and TRBJ2-3): GAGVSQSPSNKVTEKGKDVELRCDPISGHTALYWYRQSLGQGLEFLIYFQGNSAPDKSGLPSDRFSAERTGGSVSTLTIQRTQQEDSAVYLCASSLVSGGSGGQDTQYFGPGTRLTVL.